This T cell receptor beta chain came from a study of OX40 agonist ivuxolimab in advanced cancers. TCRdb's table, derived via immunoSEQ multiplex PCR, lists solely in-frame clones and lacks some. The sample includes approximately 70,000 clones, roughly 86% of them seen just once. Peripheral blood came from all dose cohorts at three timepoints. Germline V CDR1 and CDR2: SNHLY, FYNNEI. The CDR3 sequence is 14 residues long. Trimming cost V 6 bases and J 2 bases; bases outside gene matches: 2. The chain has TRBV2 and TRBJ1-4; 8 bases fit TRBD1. The source of this sequence is an adult with an advanced solid tumor such as melanoma, head and neck, liver or kidney cancer. The source material was CD4+ or CD8+ T cells sorted from blood, sampled in a trial of the OX40 agonist ivuxolimab. The CDR3 loop is CASRGDRTNEKLFF. CDR3 bases: TGTGCCAGCAGGGGGGACAGGACTAATGAAAAACTGTTTTTT.